A selection of T cell receptor beta chains follows, all from one sample in a study of blood T cell repertoires in COVID-19. The assay was immunoSEQ multiplex PCR, and TCRdb's table has in-frame clones only and misses some. The sample includes some 70,000 clones, approximately 83% of them seen just once. The specimen sequenced was peripheral blood. The receptors derive from a man older than 75 with acute or convalescent COVID-19. CDR3s include the opening cysteine and the closing phenylalanine or tryptophan. Each record gives: J gene, D gene, V gene, clone size, CDR3 DNA, CDR3 protein. The D gene is left open where the match is weak. Part of the rows lack a size; the others show once, few, many or a class for expanded clones.

TRBJ2-7 | . | TRBV4-1 | few | TGCGCCAGCAGCCAAGGGGGCCTTGGGGCGCGGTACGAGCAGTACTTC | CASSQGGLGARYEQYF
TRBJ1-5 | . | TRBV24-1 | . | TGTGCCACCAGTGATCACACACGGGGCAATCAGCCCCAGCATTTT | CATSDHTRGNQPQHF
TRBJ2-1 | TRBD2 | TRBV18 | . | TGTGCCAGCTTTCTAGCGGGAGCCTACAATGAGCAGTTCTTC | CASFLAGAYNEQFF
TRBJ2-3 | TRBD2 | TRBV4-2 | . | TGTGCCAGCAGCTCCTGGACTAGCGGGAGTCCGTTCAGGGATACGCAGTATTTT | CASSSWTSGSPFRDTQYF
TRBJ2-1 | . | TRBV19 | . | TGTGCCAGTAGTATAGGCAACAACAATGAGCAGTTCTTC | CASSIGNNNEQFF
TRBJ2-1 | . | TRBV10-2 | few | TGCGCCAGCAAGGATACTAGCAGAACCTACAATGAGCAGTTCTTC | CASKDTSRTYNEQFF
TRBJ2-1 | . | TRBV2 | . | TGTGCCAGCAGTGAAAACACCTACAATGAGCAGTTCTTC | CASSENTYNEQFF
TRBJ2-3 | . | TRBV5-1 | . | TGCGCCAGCAGCAATGGAGGGTTCGGAATGACAGATACGCAGTATTTT | CASSNGGFGMTDTQYF
TRBJ2-1 | TRBD2 | TRBV24-1 | . | TGTGCCACCGCCCGAAGAAGCGGGAGGTTTAGCAATGAGCAGTTCTTC | CATARRSGRFSNEQFF
TRBJ1-5 | TRBD1 | TRBV15 | . | TGTGCCACCAGCGCCGCAACAGGGGTGGCGGGCAATCAGCCCCAGCATTTT | CATSAATGVAGNQPQHF
TRBJ1-5 | . | TRBV18 | . | TGTGCCAGCTCACCAGGAGGGTTGGGCAATCAGCCCCAGCATTTT | CASSPGGLGNQPQHF
TRBJ2-7 | . | TRBV9 | . | TGTGCCAGCAGCCCCGAGACTTCCTACGAGCAGTACTTC | CASSPETSYEQYF
TRBJ1-3 | . | TRBV5-8 | . | TGTGCCAGCGTCCCGCAGGGGAAAAACACCATATATTTT | CASVPQGKNTIYF
TRBJ2-1 | TRBD2 | TRBV28 | . | TGTGCCAGCAGTCCCTCCCCTAGCGGGGGTTACAATGAGCAGTTCTTC | CASSPSPSGGYNEQFF
TRBJ1-2 | TRBD1 | TRBV24-1 | . | TGTGCCACCAGTGATGACGGGACAGGGGGAGGGTTCTTGAGCTACACCTTC | CATSDDGTGGGFLSYTF
TRBJ1-4 | . | TRBV5-1 | . | TGCGCCAGCAGCTTGGAGGCAGGGGTTGAAAAACTGTTTTTT | CASSLEAGVEKLFF
TRBJ1-4 | TRBD1 | TRBV11-2 | . | TGTGCCAGCAGCCGGACAGGGGTTCTAGAAGGTGTTAATGAAAAACTGTTTTTT | CASSRTGVLEGVNEKLFF
TRBJ1-2 | TRBD1 | TRBV28 | . | TGTGCCAGCAGTCTCCGGGACAGGGAGATCAGGGGCTACACCTTC | CASSLRDREIRGYTF
TRBJ2-1 | . | TRBV5-1 | . | TGCGCCAGCAGGTCCACGGCGGGGTACAATGAGCAGTTCTTC | CASRSTAGYNEQFF
TRBJ2-7 | . | TRBV5-1 | few | TGCGCCAGCAGCCCTCATAGCGGCTCCTACGAGCAGTACTTC | CASSPHSGSYEQYF
TRBJ1-2 | . | TRBV9 | . | TGTGCCAGCAGCGCCCAAAGGGGCAGTGGCTACACCTTC | CASSAQRGSGYTF
TRBJ1-2 | TRBD1 | TRBV2 | . | TGTGCCAGCAGGCGACTCACAGGGGAGGGCTACACCTTC | CASRRLTGEGYTF
TRBJ2-7 | TRBD2 | TRBV28 | . | TGTGCCAGCAGTTTGAAGAGTAGCGGGCAGTACGAGCAGTACTTC | CASSLKSSGQYEQYF
TRBJ1-2 | . | TRBV24-1 | . | TGTGCCACCAGTGATCCCCGGGCAGGCGGACTCTATGGCTACACCTTC | CATSDPRAGGLYGYTF
TRBJ1-5 | . | TRBV6-5 | . | TGTGCCAGCAAATACTCCTTGAATCAGCCCCAGCATTTT | CASKYSLNQPQHF
TRBJ1-6 | . | TRBV3-1/TRBV3-2 | . | TGTGCCAGCAGCCAAGTTCTTTCACCCCTCCACTTT | CASSQVLSPLHF
TRBJ1-6 | . | TRBV7-2 | . | TGTGCCAGCAGCTCCCGAAACTTCAATTCACCCCTCCACTTT | CASSSRNFNSPLHF
TRBJ1-5 | . | TRBV3-1/TRBV3-2 | . | TGTGCCAGCAGCCAAGATCCGTACAGAACCCAGCATTTT | CASSQDPYRTQHF
TRBJ1-4 | TRBD1 | TRBV5-4 | . | TGTGCCAGCAGCTTGGCCCAGACAGGGAATGAAAAACTGTTTTTT | CASSLAQTGNEKLFF
TRBJ2-3 | TRBD2 | TRBV27 | . | TGTGCCAGCAGTCCTCAGACTAGCGGGAGGTATATAGATACGCAGTATTTT | CASSPQTSGRYIDTQYF
TRBJ1-4 | . | TRBV11-3 | . | TGTGCCAGCAGCTTAGGACTAACTAATGAAAAACTGTTTTTT | CASSLGLTNEKLFF
TRBJ2-7 | . | TRBV2 | . | TGTGCCAGCATAGCGGATTACGAGCAGTACTTC | CASIADYEQYF
TRBJ1-2 | . | TRBV10-3 | . | TGTGCCATAGCAGACTCAAAACGCTACACCTTC | CAIADSKRYTF
TRBJ2-1 | TRBD1 | TRBV14 | . | TGTGCCAGCAGCCAAGCAGGGGGCAGCTACAATGAGCAGTTCTTC | CASSQAGGSYNEQFF
TRBJ1-1 | . | TRBV30 | once | TGTGCCTGGGACGAGACGCGGAGGAACACTGAAGCTTTCTTT | CAWDETRRNTEAFF
TRBJ2-3 | . | TRBV27 | . | TGTGCCAGCAGTTTCATCGGGAGAATTCGCACAGATACGCAGTATTTT | CASSFIGRIRTDTQYF
TRBJ2-4 | . | TRBV6-6 | . | TGTGCCAGCAGTTACTTGCAGGAAAACATTCAGTACTTC | CASSYLQENIQYF
TRBJ2-1 | TRBD2 | TRBV2 | . | TGTGCCACGGGGGGACTAGCGGCGAGAAGCTCCTACAATGAGCAGTTCTTC | CATGGLAARSSYNEQFF
TRBJ2-5 | . | TRBV7-6 | once | TGTGCCAGCAGCTTGGCTTTGGTACAGGCCACCCAAGGGACCCAGTACTTC | CASSLALVQATQGTQYF
TRBJ1-2 | . | TRBV6-5 | . | TGTGCCAGCAGAACACAGGGAGACGGCTACACCTTC | CASRTQGDGYTF
TRBJ1-1 | . | TRBV3-1/TRBV3-2 | . | TGTGCCAGCAGCCAAAAACAGGGGAACACTGAAGCTTTCTTT | CASSQKQGNTEAFF
TRBJ2-2 | TRBD1 | TRBV9 | . | TGTGCCAGCAGCGTAGTGGGGACAGGGGGCACCGGGGAGCTGTTTTTT | CASSVVGTGGTGELFF
TRBJ1-2 | . | TRBV2 | . | TGTGCCAGCACCCGCGGGGCTGGCTACACCTTC | CASTRGAGYTF
TRBJ2-5 | . | TRBV28 | . | TGTGCCAGCAGTTTCGGCAGGGGTGATACGGAGACCCAGTACTTC | CASSFGRGDTETQYF
TRBJ1-2 | TRBD1 | TRBV3-1/TRBV3-2 | . | TGTGCCAGCAGCCAGACAGGGAGTCGTGGCTACACCTTC | CASSQTGSRGYTF
TRBJ2-2 | . | TRBV24-1 | . | TGTGCCACCAGTGGGCTCGGGACACAGAACACCGGGGAGCTGTTTTTT | CATSGLGTQNTGELFF
TRBJ1-6 | . | TRBV6-5 | . | TGTGCCAGCGGACTGGGGAATTCACCCCTCCACTTT | CASGLGNSPLHF
TRBJ1-1 | TRBD1 | TRBV29-1 | . | TGCAGCGTTGAATTTCGACAGGGAAGCACTGAAGCTTTCTTT | CSVEFRQGSTEAFF
TRBJ1-1 | . | TRBV5-5 | . | TGTGCCAGCAGCTGGGGGGGCACTGAAGCTTTCTTT | CASSWGGTEAFF
TRBJ2-2 | TRBD1 | TRBV27 | . | TGTGCCAGCACCCCGGCCCCCGGGGACAGGGGGTTGAGCACCGGGGAGCTGTTTTTT | CASTPAPGDRGLSTGELFF
TRBJ2-2 | . | TRBV6-6 | . | TGTGCCAGCAGTCGCCGGGGACAGCTCGGGGGTTCCGGGGAGCTGTTTTTT | CASSRRGQLGGSGELFF
TRBJ1-5 | . | TRBV30 | . | TGTGCCTGGTCACAGGGTGTAGGTATCATCGGCAATCAGCCCCAGCATTTT | CAWSQGVGIIGNQPQHF
TRBJ1-1 | . | TRBV19 | . | TGTGCCAGTATCGGCCGCAGGGTGGGCACTGAAGCTTTCTTT | CASIGRRVGTEAFF
TRBJ1-1 | . | TRBV29-1 | . | TGCAGCGTTGGCAGGAACACTGAAGCTTTCTTT | CSVGRNTEAFF